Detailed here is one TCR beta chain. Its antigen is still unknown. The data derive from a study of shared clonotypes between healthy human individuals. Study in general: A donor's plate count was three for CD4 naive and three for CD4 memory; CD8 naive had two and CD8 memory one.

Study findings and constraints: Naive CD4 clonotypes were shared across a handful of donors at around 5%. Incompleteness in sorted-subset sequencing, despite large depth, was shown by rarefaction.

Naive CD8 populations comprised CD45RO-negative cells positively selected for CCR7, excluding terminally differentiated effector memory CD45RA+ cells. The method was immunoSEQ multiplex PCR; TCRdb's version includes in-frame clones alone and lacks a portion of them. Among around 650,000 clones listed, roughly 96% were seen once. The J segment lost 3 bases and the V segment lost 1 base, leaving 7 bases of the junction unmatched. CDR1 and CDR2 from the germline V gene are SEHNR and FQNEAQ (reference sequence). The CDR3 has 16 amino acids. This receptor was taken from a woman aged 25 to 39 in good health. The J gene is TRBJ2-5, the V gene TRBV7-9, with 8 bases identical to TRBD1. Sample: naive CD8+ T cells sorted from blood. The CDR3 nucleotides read TGTGCCAGCAGCTTAGTCCACAGGGGGATGGAAGAGACCCAGTACTTC. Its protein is CASSLVHRGMEETQYF.